These 15 T cell receptor beta chains were all obtained from the same sample, sequenced in a study of T cell responses to AZD1222 COVID-19 vaccine. Generated by immunoSEQ multiplex PCR, the TCRdb table keeps only in-frame clones and is missing some. Found here are 100,000 to 150,000 clones, around 84% of them singletons; the top ten hold approximately 26%. Specimen: peripheral blood, collected 28 days after the second AZD1222 dose. These TCRs come from an adult who received the AZD1222 COVID-19 vaccine.

The chain uses TRBV30 and TRBJ2-1; the D gene could be TRBD1 or TRBD2 (7 bases each). The germline V gene has CDR1 GTSNPN and CDR2 SVGIG (reference sequence). CDR3 length equals 14 residues. As DNA, the CDR3 is TGTGCACTCATACCAGGGGGGGGTTCCGATGAGCAGTTCTTC. Amino acids: CALIPGGGSDEQFF.

V and J are TRBV6-5 and TRBJ1-2, with D perhaps matching TRBD1 (6 bases). Germline-derived CDR1 and CDR2 are MNHEY and SVGAGI. The CDR3 is made up of 14 amino acids. The germline V and J ends were trimmed by 5 bases and 6 bases, with 16 bases remaining between them. The CDR3 coding sequence is TGTGCCAGCAGTCCCGCGGGGGCTTCCGATGGCTACACCTTC. This gives the protein CASSPAGASDGYTF.

The gene calls are TRBV11-2 and TRBJ1-5; D uncertain. Germline-derived CDR1 and CDR2 are SGHAT and FQNNGV. The CDR3 spans 13 residues. Trimming left V 1 base short and J 5 bases short, with 6 bases between. The CDR3 sequence is CASSLVQDQPQHF. The CDR3 DNA is TGTGCCAGCAGCTTAGTGCAAGATCAGCCCCAGCATTTT.

Here the CDR3 reads CASRSDKYSNQPQHF. CDR3 DNA sequence: TGTGCCAGCCGTTCGGATAAGTATAGCAATCAGCCCCAGCATTTT. This chain links TRBV28 with TRBJ1-5, with no clear D. Between the trimmed V and J ends, which lost 8 bases and 0 bases, there was a span of 14 bases. This CDR3 spans 15 amino acids. In germline, CDR1 is MDHEN, CDR2 SYDVKM.

CDR3 DNA sequence: TGTGCCACCAGTGAGGACAGCACAGATACGCAGTATTTT. Translation: CATSEDSTDTQYF. V is TRBV24-1 and J is TRBJ2-3; D gene unclear. Trimming removed 4 bases from V and 0 bases from J, with 4 bases in between. This CDR3 is 13 amino acids long. Looked up from germline, CDR1 is KGHDR and CDR2 is SFDVKD.

This chain links TRBV16 with TRBJ1-4; D not certain. V lost 1 base and J 0 bases, leaving 9 bases between the germline ends. Germline CDR1 KGHSY, CDR2 FQNENV. This CDR3 spans 16 amino acids. For the CDR3, the DNA is TGTGCCAGCAGCCAATGGGAACAGACAACTAATGAAAAACTGTTTTTT. Translated, it gives CASSQWEQTTNEKLFF.

The V call is TRBV7-9, the J call TRBJ2-7; perhaps TRBD2 as D (6 bases). The ends were cut back, 0 bases at V and 5 bases at J, with 11 bases in the middle. This CDR3 is 14 amino acids long. Germline loops: CDR1 SEHNR, CDR2 FQNEAQ (reference sequence). The CDR3 region is CASSLAGGSNEQYF. CDR3 DNA: TGTGCCAGCAGCTTAGCGGGGGGATCAAACGAGCAGTACTTC.

The gene calls are TRBV7-9 and TRBJ2-7; D is unclear. CDR3 length: 12 amino acids. CDR1 and CDR2 (germline): SEHNR, FQNEAQ (reference sequence). The germline V and J ends were trimmed by 1 base and 7 bases, with 8 bases remaining between them. Written as DNA, the CDR3 is TGTGCCAGCAGCTTAGATCTGGGGGAGCAGTACTTC. Encoded protein: CASSLDLGEQYF.

This clone showed up just a few times. The rearrangement uses TRBV4-2 and TRBJ1-4, with D tentatively TRBD1 (5 bases). The CDR3 spans 16 residues. From germline, CDR1 is LGHNA and CDR2 YNFKEQ. Trimming left V 1 base short and J 7 bases short, with 16 bases between. CDR3 protein: CASSQAQEGEGEKLFF. The CDR3 DNA follows: TGTGCCAGCAGCCAAGCTCAGGAAGGGGAGGGTGAAAAACTGTTTTTT.

This clone occurred a few times. The gene calls are TRBV27 and TRBJ1-2; 7 bases fit TRBD1. After removal of 3 bases from V and 4 bases from J, the junction contained 8 bases not matched to a gene. CDR1 and CDR2 (germline): MNHEY, SMNVEV (reference sequence). The CDR3 length is 15 residues. CDR3 DNA sequence: TGTGCCAGCAGTTTTGCGGACAGGATTTCCTATGGCTACACCTTC. It specifies CASSFADRISYGYTF.

The chain carries TRBV19 and TRBJ1-1, with 8 bases matching TRBD1. With V trimmed by 8 bases and J by 10 bases, 12 bases remained unmatched. The germline CDR1 and CDR2 sequences are LNHDA and SQIVND (reference sequence). This CDR3 contains 13 residues. The CDR3 spells CASGRGTGGGAFF. For the CDR3, the DNA is TGTGCCAGTGGACGTGGGACAGGAGGAGGAGCTTTCTTT.

The chain carries TRBV7-9 and TRBJ2-2; D is unresolved. Deletions cut 5 bases from V and 7 bases from J, with 8 bases between. This CDR3 has 12 residues. Germline loops: CDR1 SEHNR, CDR2 FQNEAQ (reference sequence). The CDR3 loop is CASSLVGGELFF. Written as DNA, the CDR3 is TGTGCCAGCAGCCTGGTGGGCGGGGAGCTGTTTTTT.

J is TRBJ1-6 and V is TRBV7-2; 9 bases fit TRBD1. Germline CDR1 SGHTA, CDR2 FQGNSA. The CDR3 extends over 16 amino acids. J was trimmed by 10 bases and V by 1 base; bases with no gene match: 8. The CDR3 spells CASSLGVGTGLSPLHF. CDR3 DNA: TGTGCCAGCAGCTTAGGTGTCGGGACAGGGCTCTCACCCCTCCACTTT.

This chain connects TRBV3-1 (or the pseudogene TRBV3-2) to TRBJ1-4; 10 bases map to TRBD1. Germline V CDR1 and CDR2: LGHDT, YNNKEL (reference sequence). This CDR3 spans 14 amino acids. After removal of 1 base from V and 14 bases from J, the junction contained 7 bases not matched to a gene. CDR3 bases: TGTGCCAGCAGCCAAGGGGGGACAGGGGCGATTCTGTTTTTT. Translating it yields CASSQGGTGAILFF.

The chain is built from TRBV7-9 and TRBJ1-5; D remains unclear. V was trimmed by 1 base and J by 5 bases, leaving 3 bases between them. The germline V gene has CDR1 SEHNR and CDR2 FQNEAQ (reference sequence). CDR3 size: 12 residues. The CDR3 region is CASSLEYQPQHF. The CDR3 nucleotides read TGTGCCAGCAGCTTAGAATATCAGCCCCAGCATTTT.